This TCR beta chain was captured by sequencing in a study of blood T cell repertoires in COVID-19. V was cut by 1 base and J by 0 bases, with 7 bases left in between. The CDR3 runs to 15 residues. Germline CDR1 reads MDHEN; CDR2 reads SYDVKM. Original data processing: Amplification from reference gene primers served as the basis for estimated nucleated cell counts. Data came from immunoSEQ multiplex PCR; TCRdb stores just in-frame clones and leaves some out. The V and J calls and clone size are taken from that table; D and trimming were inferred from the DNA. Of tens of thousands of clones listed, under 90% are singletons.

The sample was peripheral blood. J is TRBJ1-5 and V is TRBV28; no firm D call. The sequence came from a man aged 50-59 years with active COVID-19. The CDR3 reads CASSLLQNSNQPQHF. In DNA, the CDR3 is TGTGCCAGCAGTTTATTACAGAATAGCAATCAGCCCCAGCATTTT. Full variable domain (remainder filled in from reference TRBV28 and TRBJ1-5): DVKVTQSSRYLVKRTGEKVFLECVQDMDHENMFWYRQDPGLGLRLIYFSYDVKMKEKGDIPEGYSVSREKKERFSLILESASTNQTSMYLCASSLLQNSNQPQHFGDGTRLSIL.